These 5 T cell receptor beta chains share one sample of origin, sequenced in a study of blood T cells in healthy people across ages (dated by TCRdb to the mid-2010s). Libraries came from 5' RACE. A second roughly 6 to 11 cycle PCR used a sample-barcoded 5' primer and a J-beta primer mix. TCRdb reran the public reads through fastp at Q25 and MiXCR, keeping productive beta chains. Entries that share a CDR3 protein sequence are merged under the most common genes and DNA. The sample includes approximately 2,000,000 distinct CDR3 sequences, with 30% to 40% observed a single time. Approximately 22% of the sample rests with the top ten. Sample: blood. The receptors originated from a human donor in good health.

In this sample, this clonotype turned up many times. The chain recombines TRBV5-1 with TRBJ2-5, with D possibly matching TRBD1 (6 bases). CDR1 is SGHRS and CDR2 is YFSETQ in the germline V gene. Trimming took off 5 bases at V and 3 bases at J, with 11 bases between the two ends. The CDR3 length is 13 residues. The CDR3 bases are TGCGCCAGCAGTTCTTCAGGGGAAGAGACCCAGTACTTC. It encodes CASSSSGEETQYF.

The rearrangement links TRBV20-1 to TRBJ2-1; D ambiguous. This CDR3 is built from 13 residues. Trimming cost V 6 bases and J 3 bases, with 12 bases left between them. Germline V gene data show CDR1 as DFQATT and CDR2 as SNEGSKA (reference sequence). Here the CDR3 reads CSARKAVYNEQFF. The CDR3 region has the DNA TGCAGTGCAAGAAAGGCAGTCTACAATGAGCAGTTCTTC.

This clonotype was observed once. The rearrangement joins TRBV12-3 or TRBV12-4 to TRBJ2-5; D is unresolved. The germline V and J ends were trimmed by 7 bases and 7 bases, with 19 bases remaining between them. This CDR3 comprises 14 residues. The CDR3 reads CASTPGGPWGTQYF. CDR3 in DNA: TGTGCCAGCACCCCCGGTGGCCCGTGGGGGACCCAGTACTTC.

This clonotype was seen only a few times. The chain links TRBV2 to TRBJ2-7; TRBD1 agrees at 7 bases. With 9 bases clipped from V and 4 bases from J, the junction kept 12 bases outside the gene matches. CDR3 size: 14 residues. Germline V lookup: CDR1 SNHLY, CDR2 FYNNEI. For the CDR3, the DNA is TGTGCCAGAAACCGGACAGGAGGTCGGTACGAGCAGTACTTC. Translating it yields CARNRTGGRYEQYF.

J is TRBJ1-2 and V is TRBV9, with a weak D call TRBD1 (5 bases). In germline, CDR1 is SGDLS, CDR2 YYNGEE. CDR3 size: 15 residues. V lost 0 bases, J lost 3 bases, and 12 bases lay in between. CDR3 amino acids: CASSVAPARDYGYTF. In nucleotides, the CDR3 is TGTGCCAGCAGCGTAGCCCCCGCCAGGGACTATGGCTACACCTTC.